This is a list of T cell receptor beta chains from one sample in a study of cytomegalovirus exposure and HLA in healthy donors. Measured with immunoSEQ multiplex PCR; TCRdb has only the in-frame clones, and not every one. The sample yields 150,000 to 200,000 clones, 84% seen once. Material for sequencing was PBMCs. Receptors originate from a boy younger than 18 in good health and CMV-seronegative. Both conserved end residues are part of each CDR3. The D gene is left open where the match is weak. Expanded clones get a size class; other rows say once, few or many, or leave the size out.

>-|TRBJ2-7|TRBV7-6|-
CASSFGTPGYEQYF
TGTGCCAGCAGCTTCGGTACCCCCGGGTACGAGCAGTACTTC
>-|TRBJ1-4|TRBV7-9|-
CSSSPRGSEKLFF
TGTTCCAGCAGTCCTCGGGGTTCGGAAAAACTGTTTTTT
>TRBD1|TRBJ1-4|TRBV5-4|-
CASSLKGQGSGKLFF
TGTGCCAGCAGCCTGAAGGGACAGGGGAGTGGAAAACTGTTTTTT
>-|TRBJ1-1|TRBV14|-
CASSGMQNTEAFF
TGTGCCAGCTCGGGGATGCAGAACACTGAAGCTTTCTTT
>-|TRBJ1-1|TRBV29-1|-
CSVEYSKRIPGRDTEAFF
TGCAGCGTTGAATATAGTAAAAGAATTCCAGGGAGGGACACTGAAGCTTTCTTT
>TRBD1|TRBJ1-2|TRBV29-1|-
CSVFSPGQAYGYTF
TGCAGCGTTTTCAGCCCGGGACAGGCCTATGGCTACACCTTC
>-|TRBJ1-5|TRBV30|-
CAWSAYLSGSNQPQHF
TGTGCCTGGAGTGCATATCTTTCAGGGAGCAATCAGCCCCAGCATTTT
>TRBD2|TRBJ2-1|TRBV6-5|few
CASSLGTSSEQFF
TGTGCCAGCAGTTTAGGGACTAGCAGTGAGCAGTTCTTC
>TRBD1|TRBJ1-2|TRBV27|-
CATYAGTGNHGYTF
TGTGCCACATACGCCGGGACAGGCAACCATGGCTACACCTTC
>TRBD2|TRBJ2-7|TRBV7-8|-
CASRDLGGGSYEQYF
TGTGCCAGCAGAGACCTGGGGGGGGGTTCCTACGAGCAGTACTTC
>TRBD1|TRBJ1-5|TRBV10-3|-
CATSTRDSTYQPQHF
TGTGCCACCTCAACCCGGGACAGCACATATCAGCCCCAGCATTTT
>-|TRBJ1-1|TRBV27|-
CASSHNRAVNTEAFF
TGTGCCAGCAGCCATAACAGGGCTGTGAACACTGAAGCTTTCTTT
>TRBD2|TRBJ2-3|TRBV28|-
CASSLSAPSGSDTQYF
TGTGCCAGCAGTCTATCCGCTCCTAGCGGGTCAGATACGCAGTATTTT
>-|TRBJ2-6|TRBV7-9|-
CSSSLTGGVGANVLTF
TGTTCCAGCAGCTTAACAGGGGGGGTTGGGGCCAACGTCCTGACTTTC
>TRBD2|TRBJ2-1|TRBV14|-
CASSQEWWVGGPNEQFF
TGTGCCAGCAGCCAAGAATGGTGGGTGGGAGGGCCCAATGAGCAGTTCTTC
>-|TRBJ2-5|TRBV29-1|-
CSIGIKRRELVQTQYF
TGCAGCATCGGTATTAAGCGGCGGGAACTGGTGCAGACCCAGTACTTC
>TRBD2|TRBJ2-7|TRBV7-9|-
CASSLGAGPYEQYF
TGTGCCAGCAGCTTAGGAGCGGGACCCTACGAGCAGTACTTC
>TRBD1|TRBJ1-2|TRBV2|-
CASSPRTGANYGYTF
TGTGCCAGCAGCCCCAGGACAGGAGCTAACTATGGCTACACCTTC
>TRBD1|TRBJ2-7|TRBV7-3|-
CASSLSGQGSYEQYF
TGTGCCAGCAGCTTATCAGGACAGGGGTCCTACGAGCAGTACTTC
>-|TRBJ2-1|TRBV6-5|-
CVSGLVRGADEQFF
TGTGTCAGCGGGCTAGTCAGGGGGGCCGATGAGCAGTTCTTC
>TRBD2|TRBJ2-1|TRBV6-1|-
CASKAGGRANEQFF
TGTGCCAGCAAGGCGGGAGGACGGGCCAATGAGCAGTTCTTC
>TRBD2|TRBJ2-3|TRBV11-2|-
CASTGRLAGPTDTQYF
TGTGCCAGCACCGGCAGACTAGCGGGGCCCACAGATACGCAGTATTTT
>TRBD1|TRBJ2-1|TRBV7-6|-
CASSLARVPWPQGPTYNEQFF
TGTGCCAGCAGCTTAGCCCGGGTGCCGTGGCCACAGGGGCCGACTTACAATGAGCAGTTCTTC
>TRBD1|TRBJ1-1|TRBV7-9|-
CASSSMTGGLGNTEAFF
TGTGCCAGCAGCTCGATGACAGGGGGGTTAGGGAACACTGAAGCTTTCTTT
>TRBD1|TRBJ2-7|TRBV27|few
CASRTGTGLYEQYF
TGTGCCAGCAGAACCGGGACAGGCCTCTACGAGCAGTACTTC
>-|TRBJ1-5|TRBV7-2|-
CASSLRSGSGNQPQHF
TGTGCCAGCAGCTTAAGGTCAGGGTCAGGCAATCAGCCCCAGCATTTT
>TRBD1|TRBJ2-3|TRBV13|once
CASSWGTGGDTQYF
TGTGCCAGCAGCTGGGGGACAGGGGGAGATACGCAGTATTTT
>TRBD2|TRBJ2-3|TRBV5-6|-
CASSPQTSGSGTQYF
TGTGCCAGCAGCCCGCAGACTAGCGGGAGTGGTACGCAGTATTTT
>-|TRBJ2-7|TRBV5-1|once
CASSLSTPYEQYF
TGCGCCAGCAGCTTGTCGACTCCCTACGAGCAGTACTTC
>TRBD1|TRBJ1-2|TRBV11-2|-
CASSLDQGAVYGYTF
TGTGCCAGCAGCTTAGATCAGGGGGCTGTCTATGGCTACACCTTC
>-|TRBJ1-4|TRBV2|-
CASSEARRGNEKLFF
TGTGCCAGCAGTGAAGCCCGCCGGGGGAATGAAAAACTGTTTTTT
>TRBD1|TRBJ1-2|TRBV5-5|-
CASSLAPTGGPGYTF
TGTGCCAGCAGCTTGGCCCCCACAGGGGGCCCTGGCTACACCTTC
>TRBD1|TRBJ2-7|TRBV27|once
CATKGRDRTYEQYF
TGTGCCACCAAGGGTAGGGACAGAACCTACGAGCAGTACTTC
>-|TRBJ1-2|TRBV10-3|-
CAISGAAGDYGYTF
TGTGCCATCAGTGGGGCGGCGGGCGACTATGGCTACACCTTC
>TRBD1|TRBJ1-5|TRBV15|-
CATRRQGDQPQHF
TGTGCCACCAGAAGACAGGGCGATCAGCCCCAGCATTTT
>-|TRBJ2-1|TRBV28|-
CASRETGLNEQFF
TGTGCCAGCAGGGAGACGGGATTAAATGAGCAGTTCTTC
>-|TRBJ1-2|TRBV28|-
CASSLRPTGSYTF
TGTGCCAGCAGTTTACGACCGACGGGGAGCTACACCTTC
>-|TRBJ2-1|TRBV4-2|once
CASSPNGANYNEQFF
TGTGCCAGCAGCCCCAATGGGGCTAACTACAATGAGCAGTTCTTC
>TRBD2|TRBJ2-7|TRBV27|-
CASSFLSGGGSYEQYF
TGTGCCAGCAGTTTCCTTAGCGGGGGGGGCTCCTACGAGCAGTACTTC
>-|TRBJ2-7|TRBV6-5|-
CASGRGRGSYEQYF
TGTGCCAGCGGTAGAGGTCGGGGCTCCTACGAGCAGTACTTC
>TRBD1|TRBJ2-1|TRBV5-1|-
CASSLVGTGAYNEQFF
TGCGCCAGCAGCTTGGTGGGGACAGGGGCGTACAATGAGCAGTTCTTC
>TRBD1|TRBJ1-5|TRBV29-1|-
CSVGQGASDQPQHF
TGCAGCGTGGGACAGGGGGCGAGTGATCAGCCCCAGCATTTT
>TRBD2|TRBJ2-5|TRBV7-2|-
CASQGGSGARGETQYF
TGTGCCAGCCAAGGGGGTAGCGGGGCCAGGGGAGAGACCCAGTACTTC
>TRBD1|TRBJ2-3|TRBV30|once
CAWTGGRTPDTQYF
TGTGCCTGGACAGGGGGCCGAACACCAGATACGCAGTATTTT
>TRBD1|TRBJ1-3|TRBV5-1|-
CASGPGQSGNTIYF
TGCGCCAGCGGCCCGGGACAGTCTGGAAACACCATATATTTT